The rows below give T cell receptor beta chains drawn from one sample of a study of T cell responses to AZD1222 COVID-19 vaccine. Profiling relied on immunoSEQ multiplex PCR, and the TCRdb table lists in-frame clones only, not all of them. This table holds 90,000 or so clones, roughly 90% found once. The starting material was peripheral blood, obtained 28 days after the second AZD1222 dose. These receptors all stem from an adult who received the AZD1222 COVID-19 vaccine. Each CDR3 is given with its conserved first and last residue. Fields, in order: D gene, V gene, J gene, clone size, CDR3 protein, CDR3 DNA. D genes are given only for firm matches. The size entry is marked missing in some rows and otherwise reads once, few, many or a size class.

TRBD2,TRBV15,TRBJ2-1,-,CATAPSGGHNEQFF,TGTGCCACCGCCCCTAGCGGGGGGCACAATGAGCAGTTCTTC
-,TRBV2,TRBJ1-4,-,CASSDRAGSEKLFF,TGTGCCAGCAGTGACAGGGCAGGCTCTGAAAAACTGTTTTTT
TRBD2,TRBV4-1,TRBJ2-3,once,CASSHGLAGGLVRTDTQYF,TGCGCCAGCAGCCACGGACTAGCGGGGGGCCTCGTTCGTACAGATACGCAGTATTTT
-,TRBV6-6,TRBJ2-2,-,CASRDYHTGELFF,TGTGCCAGCAGGGACTACCACACCGGGGAGCTGTTTTTT
-,TRBV11-3,TRBJ2-3,-,CASSLEGHGGSTDTQYF,TGTGCCAGCAGCTTAGAGGGACATGGCGGAAGCACAGATACGCAGTATTTT
TRBD1,TRBV6-5,TRBJ1-2,-,CASRSGGYGYTF,TGTGCCAGCAGGTCAGGGGGCTATGGCTACACCTTC
TRBD2,TRBV6-5,TRBJ2-5,-,CASSYMGLAGETQYF,TGTGCCAGCAGTTACATGGGACTAGCGGGGGAGACCCAGTACTTC
-,TRBV11-3,TRBJ2-1,-,CASSSLWENEQFF,TGTGCCAGCAGCAGCCTCTGGGAGAATGAGCAGTTCTTC
-,TRBV4-1,TRBJ1-5,-,CASSQGGGSNQPQHF,TGCGCCAGCAGCCAAGGGGGAGGTAGCAATCAGCCCCAGCATTTT
-,TRBV15,TRBJ1-1,-,CATSRDGRGKMNTEAFF,TGTGCCACCAGCAGAGATGGGAGGGGTAAGATGAACACTGAAGCTTTCTTT
TRBD1,TRBV11-2,TRBJ2-4,-,CASSQGTALAKNIQYF,TGTGCCAGCAGCCAAGGGACAGCTCTAGCCAAAAACATTCAGTACTTC